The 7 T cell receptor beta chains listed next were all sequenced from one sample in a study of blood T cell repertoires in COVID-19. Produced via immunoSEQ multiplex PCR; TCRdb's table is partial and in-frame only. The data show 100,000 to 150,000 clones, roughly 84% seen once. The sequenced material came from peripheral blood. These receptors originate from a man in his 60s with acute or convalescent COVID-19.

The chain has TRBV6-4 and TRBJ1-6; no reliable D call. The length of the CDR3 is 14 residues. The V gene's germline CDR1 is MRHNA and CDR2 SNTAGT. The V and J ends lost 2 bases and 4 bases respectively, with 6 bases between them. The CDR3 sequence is CASSDDKYNSPLHF. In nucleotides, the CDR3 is TGTGCCAGCAGTGACGACAAGTATAATTCACCCCTCCACTTT.

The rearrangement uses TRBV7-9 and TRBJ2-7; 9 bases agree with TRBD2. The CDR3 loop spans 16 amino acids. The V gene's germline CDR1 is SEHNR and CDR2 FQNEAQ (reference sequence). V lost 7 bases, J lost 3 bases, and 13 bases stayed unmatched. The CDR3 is CASTPYWMTSGYEQYF. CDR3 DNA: TGTGCCAGCACCCCTTATTGGATGACTAGCGGCTACGAGCAGTACTTC.

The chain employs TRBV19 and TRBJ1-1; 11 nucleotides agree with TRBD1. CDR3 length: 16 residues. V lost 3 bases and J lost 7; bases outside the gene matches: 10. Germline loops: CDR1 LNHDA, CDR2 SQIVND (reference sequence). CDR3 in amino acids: CASSIPPGQGAGEAFF. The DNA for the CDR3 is TGTGCCAGTAGTATCCCCCCCGGACAGGGGGCAGGTGAAGCTTTCTTT.

The CDR3 nucleotides read TGCGCCAGCAGTGTTTCGGCAGGGCCCTACAATGAGCAGTTCTTC. It encodes CASSVSAGPYNEQFF. The genes are TRBV10-2 and TRBJ2-1; D is possibly TRBD1 (5 bases). Germline assignment: CDR1 WSHSY and CDR2 SAAADI. The CDR3 loop spans 15 amino acids. Deletions cut 4 bases from V and 2 bases from J, with 12 bases between.

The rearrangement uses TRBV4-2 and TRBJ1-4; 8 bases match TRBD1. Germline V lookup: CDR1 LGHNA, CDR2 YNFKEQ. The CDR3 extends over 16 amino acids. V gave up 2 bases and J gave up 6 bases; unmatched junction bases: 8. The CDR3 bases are TGTGCCAGCAGCCAAAGGGAACAGGGGGGATATGAAAAACTGTTTTTT. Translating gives CASSQREQGGYEKLFF.

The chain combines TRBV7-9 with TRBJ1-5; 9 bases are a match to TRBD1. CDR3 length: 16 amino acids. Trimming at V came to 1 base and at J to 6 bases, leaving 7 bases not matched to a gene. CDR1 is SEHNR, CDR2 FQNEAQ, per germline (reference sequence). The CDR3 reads CASSLGSGTGFQPQHF. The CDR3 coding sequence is TGTGCCAGCAGCTTAGGATCCGGGACAGGGTTTCAGCCCCAGCATTTT.

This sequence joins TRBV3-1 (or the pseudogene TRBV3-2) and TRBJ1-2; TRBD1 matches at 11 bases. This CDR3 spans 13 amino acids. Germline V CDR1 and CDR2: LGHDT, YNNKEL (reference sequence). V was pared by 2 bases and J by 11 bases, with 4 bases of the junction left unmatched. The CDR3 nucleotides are TGTGCCAGCAGCCAAATGGGACAGGGGGAGTACACCTTC. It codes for CASSQMGQGEYTF.